This record covers a single TCR beta chain. Its antigen remains unknown. The data are from a study of cytomegalovirus exposure and HLA in healthy donors. Broader study findings: Cytomegalovirus-associated status was assigned to about 160 TCR beta chains.

CDR3 length: 14 residues. V lost 5 bases and J lost 3; bases outside the gene matches: 7. From germline, CDR1 is SEHNR and CDR2 FQNEAQ (reference sequence). The data were produced by immunoSEQ multiplex PCR, yet TCRdb's version contains in-frame clones alone and is incomplete. The data contain roughly 300,000 clones, roughly 89% of them singletons. The study drew the donors from its approximately 120-subject validation cohort, separate from the roughly 700-subject first cohort. The TCR was taken from a woman aged 18-29 years in good health and CMV-seronegative. Sequenced input: PBMCs. The chain uses TRBV7-9 and TRBJ2-7; 7 positions match TRBD2. The DNA for the CDR3 is TGTGCCAGCAGCCCTCCCTCTAGCGGCTACGAGCAGTACTTC. Translated: CASSPPSSGYEQYF.